This passage covers 26 T cell receptor beta chains from one sample sequenced in a study of metastatic and nonmetastatic thyroid tumors. TCRdb reanalyzed the PCR reads with MiXCR. This sample yields approximately 38,000 clones, of which around 30% are seen a single time; 9.5% to 13% belongs to the top ten. Every patient underwent thyroid surgery untreated. The sample consisted of blood. These receptors came from a male donor with papillary thyroid cancer or a benign thyroid nodule (not recorded which). Some clones in this sample may be carry-over from other donors' samples.

The chain has TRBV20-1 and TRBJ1-2; D call uncertain. In germline, CDR1 is DFQATT, CDR2 SNEGSKA (reference sequence). The CDR3 runs 14 residues. Between the trimmed V and J ends, which lost 3 bases and 2 bases, there was a span of 13 bases. The CDR3 coding sequence is TGCAGTGCTAGTAAGGCGGCGGGCAACTATGGCTACACCTTC. Amino acids: CSASKAAGNYGYTF.

This rearrangement joins TRBV20-1 to TRBJ2-2; the D is unclear. The length of the CDR3 is 15 residues. V was shortened by 0 bases and J by 5 bases, with 13 bases between the two germline ends. Germline CDR1 DFQATT, CDR2 SNEGSKA (reference sequence). The CDR3: CSARDPLVRTGELFF. As DNA, the CDR3 is TGCAGTGCTAGAGACCCCCTAGTAAGGACCGGGGAGCTGTTTTTT.

Note on this clone: Other DNA sequences of this sample code for an identical CDR3. This chain uses TRBV5-1 with TRBJ2-7; possibly TRBD2 for D (5 bases). The CDR3 has 14 residues. V lost 0 bases and J 0 bases, leaving 7 bases between the germline ends. Per germline, CDR1 SGHRS and CDR2 YFSETQ. CDR3 sequence reads: CASSLAGNSYEQYF. In nucleotides, the CDR3 is TGCGCCAGCAGCTTGGCGGGGAACTCCTACGAGCAGTACTTC. The full variable domain, completed using reference TRBV5-1 and TRBJ2-7, is KAGVTQTPRYLIKTRGQQVTLSCSPISGHRSVSWYQQTPGQGLQFLFEYFSETQRNKGNFPGRFSGRQFSNSRSEMNVSTLELGDSALYLCASSLAGNSYEQYFGPGTRLTVT.

This clone was seen only once. The chain has TRBV7-8 and TRBJ2-2; D is undetermined. The CDR3 consists of 14 residues. Trimming stripped 1 base from V and 5 bases from J, with 8 bases between. The germline gives CDR1 SGHVS, CDR2 FQNEAQ. DNA for the CDR3: TGTGCCAGCAGCTTAGGCGGCGTAACCGGGGAGCTGTTTTTT. It translates to CASSLGGVTGELFF.

In its sample, this clone was seen a few times. The chain combines TRBV20-1 with TRBJ1-2; TRBD1 aligns across 8 bases. Germline V gene sequence: CDR1 DFQATT, CDR2 SNEGSKA (reference sequence). This CDR3 is 15 amino acids long. The junction had 11 bases not matched to a gene; V was cut back by 0 bases and J by 8 bases. CDR3 amino acids: CSARDWTGKLGGYTF. The CDR3, as DNA: TGCAGTGCTAGAGACTGGACAGGGAAATTAGGAGGCTACACCTTC.

The chain combines TRBV11-3 with TRBJ2-7; D is perhaps TRBD2 (5 bases). Trimming removed 0 bases at V and 4 bases at J, with 13 bases between. Germline V gives CDR1 SGHNT, CDR2 YENEEA. The CDR3 covers 15 residues. In nucleotides, the CDR3 is TGTGCCAGCAGCTTAGATGTCGGGGTCCTGTACGAGCAGTACTTC. Amino acids: CASSLDVGVLYEQYF.

This clone was counted a single time. The genes are TRBV3-1 and TRBJ2-7; possibly TRBD2 for D (6 bases). V was trimmed by 1 base and J by 2 bases, leaving 15 bases between them. The CDR3 is 16 amino acids. Germline CDR1 reads LGHDT; CDR2 reads YNNKEL (reference sequence). In nucleotides, the CDR3 is TGTGCCAGCAGCCAAGGGGAGAGCGGGCCCACCTACGAGCAGTACTTC. Translated: CASSQGESGPTYEQYF.

This clone came up many times. The chain couples TRBV29-1 to TRBJ2-3, with D perhaps matching TRBD1 or TRBD2 (5 bases each). From germline, CDR1 is SQVTM and CDR2 ANQGSEA. This CDR3 region has 14 residues. V lost 4 bases and J 4 bases, leaving 15 bases between the germline ends. CDR3 in amino acids: CSVGGFMVSDTQYF. The CDR3 bases are TGCAGCGTTGGGGGGTTTATGGTCTCAGATACGCAGTATTTT.

In this sample, this clone turned up many times. Other DNA sequences in the same sample also yield this CDR3. The chain uses TRBV9 and TRBJ2-7, with 10 nucleotides matching TRBD2. Germline V lookup: CDR1 SGDLS, CDR2 YYNGEE. J lost 1 base, V lost 3 bases, and 4 bases had no gene match. This CDR3 has 15 amino acids. CDR3 DNA: TGTGCCAGCAGCGCGGGGACTAGCGTATCCTACGAGCAGTACTTC. Its translation: CASSAGTSVSYEQYF. Full variable domain (rest looked up from reference TRBV9 and TRBJ2-7): DSGVTQTPKHLITATGQRVTLRCSPRSGDLSVYWYQQSLDQGLQFLIQYYNGEERAKGNILERFSAQQFPDLHSELNLSSLELGDSALYFCASSAGTSVSYEQYFGPGTRLTVT.

The chain has TRBV5-6 and TRBJ1-1; the match to TRBD1 covers 8 bases. With V trimmed by 3 bases and J by 8 bases, 9 bases remained unmatched. Looked up from germline, CDR1 is SGHDT and CDR2 is YYEEEE. The CDR3 covers 14 residues. The CDR3 spells CASSWMGQGAEAFF. The DNA of the CDR3 is TGTGCCAGCAGCTGGATGGGCCAGGGGGCGGAAGCTTTCTTT.

The J gene is TRBJ1-2, the V gene TRBV12-5; D is uncertain. Trimming removed 6 bases at V and 0 bases at J, with 8 bases between. The CDR3 loop spans 13 amino acids. Per germline, CDR1 LGHNT and CDR2 FRNRAP. The CDR3 here is CASGDTTNYGYTF. In nucleotides, the CDR3 is TGTGCTAGTGGGGATACAACTAACTATGGCTACACCTTC. Full variable domain (missing parts from reference TRBV12-5 and TRBJ1-2): DARVTQTPRHKVTEMGQEVTMRCQPILGHNTVFWYRQTMMQGLELLAYFRNRAPLDDSGMPKDRFSAEMPDATLATLKIQPSEPRDSAVYFCASGDTTNYGYTFGSGTRLTVV.

This clone was seen a few times. The chain carries TRBV10-3 and TRBJ1-3; possible D gene TRBD1, 6 bases. There are 14 residues in the CDR3. Germline CDR1 is ENHRY and CDR2 is SYGVKD. Trimming took 7 bases from V and 1 from J, leaving 11 bases between them. Written as DNA, the CDR3 is TGTGCCATCAAATTGGGGGCGTCTGGAAACACCATATATTTT. Translation: CAIKLGASGNTIYF.

This clone was counted only a few times. The gene calls are TRBV6-1 and TRBJ1-1; possibly TRBD1 for D (5 bases). This CDR3 spans 11 amino acids. Germline V lookup: CDR1 MNHNS, CDR2 SASEGT. V was clipped by 11 bases and J by 8 bases, with 15 bases between them. The CDR3 region is CAARQGPEAFF. In nucleotides, the CDR3 is TGTGCCGCACGGCAGGGCCCCGAAGCTTTCTTT.

This clone was detected many times. The genes are TRBV28 and TRBJ2-1; no definite D call. Trimming took off 1 base at V and 7 bases at J, with 5 bases between the two ends. The CDR3 has 12 residues. In germline, CDR1 is MDHEN, CDR2 SYDVKM. The CDR3 DNA sequence: TGTGCCAGCAGTTTATCCCTGAATGAGCAGTTCTTC. Protein sequence: CASSLSLNEQFF.

This clone was seen a few times. The genes are TRBV4-1 and TRBJ1-5, with D perhaps TRBD1 (6 bases). The CDR3 length is 16 residues. The germline V and J ends were trimmed by 5 bases and 2 bases, with 16 bases remaining between them. The germline V gene encodes CDR1 MGHRA and CDR2 YSYEKL. CDR3 DNA sequence: TGCGCCAGCAGCTGGGACGGGGGCGTGGGCAATCAGCCCCAGCATTTT. It codes for CASSWDGGVGNQPQHF.

The chain has TRBV10-2 and TRBJ1-1; D gene unclear. Trimming left V 2 bases short and J 0 bases short, with 7 bases between. The CDR3 has 14 residues. Germline CDR1 and CDR2: WSHSY and SAAADI. The CDR3 loop reads CASSEPTVNTEAFF. The CDR3 coding sequence is TGCGCCAGCAGTGAGCCGACTGTGAACACTGAAGCTTTCTTT.

This clone was counted many times. This may be a read error, as it is one base from a much larger clone. V usage is TRBV5-6 and J usage is TRBJ2-6, with D possibly matching TRBD1 (6 bases). Trimming took 4 bases from V and 0 from J, leaving 14 bases between them. CDR1 and CDR2 from the germline V gene are SGHDT and YYEEEE. The CDR3 spans 17 residues. CDR3 in DNA: TGTGCCAGCAGCCAACTTACAGGGATCTCTGGGGCCAACGTCCTGACTTTC. Protein sequence: CASSQLTGISGANVLTF.

This chain links TRBV20-1 with TRBJ2-7; D is ambiguous. Germline lookup yields CDR1 DFQATT and CDR2 SNEGSKA (reference sequence). V was cut by 2 bases and J by 1 base, with 12 bases left in between. The CDR3 has 14 residues. CDR3 region: CSARLPTSSYEQYF. As DNA, the CDR3 is TGCAGTGCTAGACTGCCCACCTCGTCCTACGAGCAGTACTTC.

The sample holds a few counts of this clone. The V gene is TRBV7-6, the J gene TRBJ2-5; possibly TRBD2 for D (5 bases). CDR1 and CDR2 from the germline V gene are SGHVS and FNYEAQ. There are 12 residues in the CDR3. Trimming removed 4 bases from V and 5 bases from J, with 8 bases in between. The DNA of the CDR3 is TGTGCCAGCAGCTGGCGCGGGGAGACCCAGTACTTC. Protein: CASSWRGETQYF.

At least ten counts were recorded for this clone. The rearrangement links TRBV19 to TRBJ2-1; TRBD1 agrees at 7 bases. Germline trimming cut 10 bases from V and 8 bases from J; bases unmatched to any gene: 11. Germline CDR1 is LNHDA and CDR2 is SQIVND (reference sequence). The CDR3 runs 13 residues. As DNA, the CDR3 is TGTGCCACAAAACCACAGGGGACGGATGAGCAGTTCTTC. Protein product: CATKPQGTDEQFF.

V is TRBV5-1 and J is TRBJ2-3; possibly TRBD2 for D (5 bases). Per germline, CDR1 SGHRS and CDR2 YFSETQ. Trimming stripped 0 bases from V and 6 bases from J, with 5 bases between. CDR3 length: 12 residues. The CDR3 here is CASSLGGDTQYF. The CDR3 region has the DNA TGCGCCAGCAGCTTGGGAGGGGATACGCAGTATTTT.

This chain uses TRBV7-3 with TRBJ2-1; 13 nucleotides agree with TRBD2. Per the germline V gene, CDR1 is SGHTA and CDR2 is FQGTGA. V was pared by 5 bases and J by 8 bases, with 6 bases of the junction left unmatched. The length of the CDR3 is 15 residues. The CDR3 spells CASSLGLAGVDEQFF. Written as DNA, the CDR3 is TGTGCCAGCAGCCTCGGACTAGCGGGAGTCGATGAGCAGTTCTTC. The whole variable domain, remainder taken from reference TRBV7-3 and TRBJ2-1, is GAGVSQTPSNKVTEKGKYVELRCDPISGHTALYWYRQSLGQGPEFLIYFQGTGAADDSGLPNDRFFAVRPEGSVSTLKIQRTERGDSAVYLCASSLGLAGVDEQFFGPGTRLTVL.

The chain links TRBV13 to TRBJ2-7; TRBD2 aligns across 7 bases. Germline V lookup: CDR1 PRHDT, CDR2 FYEKMQ (reference sequence). There are 16 residues in the CDR3. V shed 0 bases and J 4 bases; nucleotides not matched to a gene: 9. The CDR3 spells CASSLGREWGIYEQYF. The DNA of the CDR3 is TGTGCCAGCAGCTTAGGGCGGGAGTGGGGGATTTACGAGCAGTACTTC.

J is TRBJ2-1 and V is TRBV6-2 or TRBV6-3, with D perhaps TRBD1 (8 bases). Germline V gene data show CDR1 as MNHEY and CDR2 as SVGEGT. Trimming pared 6 bases from V and 2 bases from J, leaving 26 bases between. This CDR3 has 19 amino acids. The CDR3 DNA follows: TGTGCCAGCAGCCCCAGGGGGCGGGGAGGGGGGGCGGCCTACAATGAGCAGTTCTTC. Translated: CASSPRGRGGGAAYNEQFF.

The chain uses TRBV28 and TRBJ2-7; 11 bases match TRBD2. Germline trimming cut 7 bases from V and 7 bases from J; bases unmatched to any gene: 6. There are 13 residues in the CDR3. Germline V gives CDR1 MDHEN, CDR2 SYDVKM. The DNA for the CDR3 is TGTGCCAGCAAACTAGCGGGAGCTCGAGAGCAGTACTTC. This codes for CASKLAGAREQYF.

The J gene is TRBJ2-7, the V gene TRBV7-9; 8 bases map to TRBD1. The V gene end was trimmed by 5 bases and the J gene end by 4 bases; junction bases not matched to a gene: 10. The CDR3 covers 15 residues. Germline V lookup: CDR1 SEHNR, CDR2 FQNEAQ (reference sequence). The CDR3 loop is CASSGRDRGAYEQYF. The DNA for the CDR3 is TGTGCCAGCAGCGGAAGAGACAGGGGTGCGTACGAGCAGTACTTC. The entire variable domain, with the rest obtained from reference TRBV7-9 and TRBJ2-7, is as follows: DTGVSQNPRHKITKRGQNVTFRCDPISEHNRLYWYRQTLGQGPEFLTYFQNEAQLEKSRLLSDRFSAERPKGSFSTLEIQRTEQGDSAMYLCASSGRDRGAYEQYFGPGTRLTVT.